Included here is one T cell receptor (beta chain) sequence, with context. What antigen it recognizes has not been identified. No base qualities exist here, and no much larger clone lies one base off it. The Qiagen DNeasy kit was used to extract genomic DNA both from unsorted PBMCs and from the negatively selected CD4+ and CD8+ fractions. TCR beta CDR3 regions were subjected to amplification by immunoSEQ multiplex PCR with primers that anneal to V and J segments. Amplification bias was minimized using a synthetic immune receptor repertoire, and residual bias was removed computationally after sequencing. The authors' pipeline ran thus. Repertoire diversity was quantified as the Shannon entropy index using custom Python scripts. Unsorted, CD4+ and CD8+ repertoires were analyzed separately, except for combined analyses in which CD4+ and CD8+ sequences were merged in silico. A clone was considered expanded if an increase in frequency of at least 2-fold after treatment relative to C1D1 was found, and a pseudocount of 0.5 was applied to clones undetected at baseline. Clones with 0 or 1 copy at C1D1 were classified as singleton clones, and clones with 2 or more copies were classified as non-singleton clones. By matching protein sequences in sorted samples from the same patient, clones expanded in unsorted samples were annotated as CD4+, CD8+ or unknown. Wilcoxon tests on paired samples were used to test changes in diversity from C1D1 to C4D1. The source is immuneACCESS, and TCRdb retained only in-frame sequences with V and J called. Part of the clones is not carried over; for the studies checked, unresolved V genes explain less than half of this, and the remainder is unexplained. V and J calls and clone size are given by that table; D and trimming were obtained from the DNA. The sample table contains about 30,000 clones; only one count was recorded for over 75% of them. Of the sample, around 20% is held by the ten largest clones.

This specimen comes from a study of PD-1 blockade in classical Hodgkin lymphoma (dated by TCRdb to 2019 to 2021). In the study overall: Nivolumab dosing was 3 mg/kg intravenously every 2 weeks, continuing until either disease progression or unacceptable toxicity. A peripheral blood immune signature of response to PD-1 blockade in classical Hodgkin lymphoma was defined using TCR beta sequencing and CyTOF.

The meaning of the sample's time point label: cycle 4 day 1 (C4D1), after 5 to 7 weeks of nivolumab. All trial patients had relapsed after autologous stem cell transplantation, with cohorts A, B and C differing in prior brentuximab vedotin exposure. A total of under 70 patients with relapsed/refractory classical Hodgkin lymphoma made up the trial cohort, and each patient's best overall response was complete response, partial response or progressive disease. In the multi-cohort phase II CheckMate 205 trial, trial patients received single-agent nivolumab. An independent review committee assessed best overall response by applying the 2007 International Working Group response criteria. PBMCs from the trial were collected at three points: immediately before nivolumab initiation (C1D1), and during therapy at cycle 2 day 1 and cycle 4 day 1. After peripheral blood was drawn into 8 mL Vacutainer Cell Preparation Tubes, PBMCs were isolated by centrifugation and then cryopreserved.

General conclusions and limits of the study: Patients starting nivolumab less than 1 year after ASCT had lower diversity and were excluded from later analyses to avoid confounding by immune reconstitution. Newly diagnosed patients were reported to have lower baseline TCR diversity than healthy donors, and relapsed/refractory patients were reported to have lower baseline TCR diversity still. CD4+ but not CD8+ TCR diversity rose significantly by C4D1 (p=0.0027 vs p=0.16), most apparent in complete responders (p=0.02). Only a single clinical trial cohort was studied, and what caused the repertoire differences, possibly disease activity or prior therapy, remained undefined. Baseline diversity similar to that of newly diagnosed patients was observed in trial patients achieving complete response, whereas significantly lower diversity was observed in partial responders and progressors.

The input for sequencing was peripheral blood mononuclear cells (PBMCs), taken before the fourth cycle of nivolumab. This clonotype was obtained from a human donor with classical Hodgkin lymphoma.

The CDR3 loop reads CASSLRQGYYEQYF. In nucleotides, the sequence is TGTGCCAGCAGCTTACGACAGGGTTACTACGAGCAGTACTTC. The sequence is built from TRBV7-8 and TRBJ2-7; the central 7 bases match TRBD1. Trimming removed 2 bases from V and 3 bases from J; the gene matches leave 4 bases unexplained. From a lookup of the germline V gene, CDR1 and CDR2 are SGHVS and FQNEAQ. Measured from the cysteine to the phenylalanine, the CDR3 is 14 residues long. The read is trimmed to its CDR3 DNA, 42 bases read in frame from base 1.